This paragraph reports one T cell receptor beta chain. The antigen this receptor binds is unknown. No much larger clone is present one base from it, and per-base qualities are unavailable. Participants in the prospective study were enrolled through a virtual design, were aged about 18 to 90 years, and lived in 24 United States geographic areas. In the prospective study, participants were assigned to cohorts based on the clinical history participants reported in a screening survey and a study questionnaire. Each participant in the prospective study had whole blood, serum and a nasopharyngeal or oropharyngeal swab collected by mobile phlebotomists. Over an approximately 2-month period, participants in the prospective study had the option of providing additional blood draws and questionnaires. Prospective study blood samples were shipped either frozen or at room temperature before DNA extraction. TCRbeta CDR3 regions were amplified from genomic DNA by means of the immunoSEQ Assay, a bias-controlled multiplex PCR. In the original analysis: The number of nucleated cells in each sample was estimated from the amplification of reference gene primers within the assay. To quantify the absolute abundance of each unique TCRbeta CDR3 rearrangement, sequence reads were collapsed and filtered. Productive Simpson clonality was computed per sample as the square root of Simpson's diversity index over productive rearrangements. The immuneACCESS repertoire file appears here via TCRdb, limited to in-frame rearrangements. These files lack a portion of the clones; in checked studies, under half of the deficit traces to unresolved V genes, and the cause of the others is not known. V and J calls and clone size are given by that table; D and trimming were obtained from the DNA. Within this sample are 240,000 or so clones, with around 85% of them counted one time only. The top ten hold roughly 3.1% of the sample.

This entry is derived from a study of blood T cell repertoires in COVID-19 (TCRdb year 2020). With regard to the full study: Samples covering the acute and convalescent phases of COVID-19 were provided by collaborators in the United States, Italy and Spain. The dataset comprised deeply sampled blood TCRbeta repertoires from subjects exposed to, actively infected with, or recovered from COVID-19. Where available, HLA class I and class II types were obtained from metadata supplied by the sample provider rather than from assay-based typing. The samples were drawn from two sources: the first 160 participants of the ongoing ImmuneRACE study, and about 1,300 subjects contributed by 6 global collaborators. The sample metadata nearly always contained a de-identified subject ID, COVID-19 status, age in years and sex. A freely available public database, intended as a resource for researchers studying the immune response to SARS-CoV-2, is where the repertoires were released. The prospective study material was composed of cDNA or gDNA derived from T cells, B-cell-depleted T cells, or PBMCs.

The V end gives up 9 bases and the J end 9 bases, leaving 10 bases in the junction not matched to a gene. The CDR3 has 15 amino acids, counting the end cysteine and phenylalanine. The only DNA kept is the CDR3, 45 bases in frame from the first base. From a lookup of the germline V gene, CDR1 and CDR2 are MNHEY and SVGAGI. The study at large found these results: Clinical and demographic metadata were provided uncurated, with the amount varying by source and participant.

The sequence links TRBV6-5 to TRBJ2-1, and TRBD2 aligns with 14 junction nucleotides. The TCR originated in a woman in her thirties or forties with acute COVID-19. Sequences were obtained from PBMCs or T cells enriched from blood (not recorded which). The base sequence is TGTGCCAGTAGAAAGGGACTAGCGGGAGAAACTGAGCAGTTCTTC. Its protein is CASRKGLAGETEQFF.